This passage covers 7 T cell receptor beta chains from one sample sequenced in a study of identical twins. TCRdb called the 5' RACE reads again in MiXCR, with one record for every CDR3 protein. The data hold fewer than 900,000 distinct CDR3 sequences, with around 21% observed a single time. The sample was also reused in another study, on T cells expressing NK-cell markers.

The sample comprised PBMCs. These receptors were collected from a woman younger than 30 in good health.

The V and J genes are TRBV20-1 and TRBJ1-5; TRBD1 might be the D (5 bases). The V gene's germline CDR1 is DFQATT and CDR2 SNEGSKA (reference sequence). Trimming removed 6 bases at V and 1 base at J, with 16 bases between. This CDR3 is 15 amino acids long. The CDR3 DNA reads TGCAGTGCCGCTCAGGGTTGGGGAAGCAATCAGCCCCAGCATTTT. Translation gives CSAAQGWGSNQPQHF.

V gene TRBV20-1 combines with J gene TRBJ2-3; 12 bases fit TRBD2. Germline V gives CDR1 DFQATT, CDR2 SNEGSKA (reference sequence). J gave up 5 bases and V 6 bases, and 3 bases lay outside the gene matches. This CDR3 has 13 residues. DNA for the CDR3: TGCAGTGCCGGACTAGCGGGACGAGATACGCAGTATTTT. Protein product: CSAGLAGRDTQYF.

This chain joins TRBV20-1 and TRBJ2-6; D uncertain. Looked up from germline, CDR1 is DFQATT and CDR2 is SNEGSKA (reference sequence). CDR3 length: 14 amino acids. V lost 3 bases to trimming and J lost 0 bases, with 6 bases between them. The CDR3 spells CSASKGSGANVLTF. The CDR3 coding sequence is TGCAGTGCTAGTAAGGGCTCTGGGGCCAACGTCCTGACTTTC.

There are many counts of this clonotype. The genes are TRBV20-1 and TRBJ2-7; TRBD2 agrees at 9 bases. V lost 3 bases and J lost 6; bases outside the gene matches: 6. Germline V gene sequence: CDR1 DFQATT, CDR2 SNEGSKA (reference sequence). The CDR3 sequence is 13 residues long. Written as DNA, the CDR3 is TGCAGTGCTAGTTCTAGCGGGAACGGCGAGCAGTACTTC. This sequence encodes CSASSSGNGEQYF.

The V call is TRBV7-9, the J call TRBJ1-6; 10 positions agree with TRBD1. From germline, CDR1 is SEHNR and CDR2 FQNEAQ (reference sequence). The CDR3 runs 17 residues. The V segment lost 5 bases and the J segment 10 bases; nucleotides outside the gene matches: 14. The CDR3 here is CASSETGTGDLRSPLHF. CDR3 bases: TGTGCCAGCAGCGAGACCGGGACAGGGGATCTTCGATCACCCCTCCACTTT.

Ten or more counts support this clonotype. The CDR3 is CASTDRGAGELFF. Here the CDR3 DNA reads TGTGCCAGCACAGACAGGGGGGCCGGGGAGCTGTTTTTT. J is TRBJ2-2 and V is TRBV6-1; 9 nucleotides line up with TRBD1. V dropped 7 bases and J dropped 6; count of bases not matched to a gene: 3. Germline V gene sequence: CDR1 MNHNS, CDR2 SASEGT. The CDR3 is 13 residues long.

This clonotype was detected many times. This sequence joins TRBV7-2 and TRBJ2-5; D unclear. Germline V gives CDR1 SGHTA, CDR2 FQGNSA. V was cut by 0 bases and J by 5 bases, with 7 bases left in between. The CDR3 has 13 amino acids. CDR3 sequence reads: CASSLALYETQYF. CDR3 nucleotide sequence: TGTGCCAGCAGCTTAGCCCTGTACGAGACCCAGTACTTC.